The 25 T cell receptor beta chains given below trace back to one sample, sequenced in a study of blood T cell repertoires in COVID-19. Here immunoSEQ multiplex PCR was the method, and the copy in TCRdb shows in-frame clones only, minus some. The sample includes around 72,000 clones, around 90% of them seen just once. Material: peripheral blood. These receptors were collected from a man between 50 and 59 years old with acute or convalescent COVID-19.

The genes are TRBV6-5 and TRBJ2-7, with 10 bases that match TRBD1. Trimming took 10 bases from V and 5 from J; bases not matched to a gene: 11. The CDR3 contains 14 residues. Germline V gene lookup returns CDR1 MNHEY and CDR2 SVGAGI. The CDR3 loop reads CANWVRDRGHEQYF. As DNA, the CDR3 is TGTGCCAATTGGGTCCGGGACAGGGGTCACGAGCAGTACTTC.

The chain links TRBV5-1 to TRBJ2-5; D is unclear. CDR1 is SGHRS, CDR2 YFSETQ, per germline. Deletions cut 4 bases from V and 0 bases from J, with 7 bases between. CDR3 length equals 13 residues. Here the CDR3 DNA reads TGCGCCAGCAGCCCGAGTAACCAAGAGACCCAGTACTTC. Translating gives CASSPSNQETQYF. Looking up the rest from reference TRBV5-1 and TRBJ2-5 gives the full variable domain: KAGVTQTPRYLIKTRGQQVTLSCSPISGHRSVSWYQQTPGQGLQFLFEYFSETQRNKGNFPGRFSGRQFSNSRSEMNVSTLELGDSALYLCASSPSNQETQYFGPGTRLLVL.

This clone showed up just once. This chain uses TRBV30 with TRBJ2-7; D gene unclear. In germline, CDR1 is GTSNPN, CDR2 SVGIG (reference sequence). The ends were cut back, 0 bases at V and 4 bases at J, with 10 bases in the middle. The CDR3 is 13 amino acids. CDR3 DNA sequence: TGTGCCTGGAGTGTAAAGCTTAATTACGAGCAGTACTTC. It yields the protein CAWSVKLNYEQYF. The whole variable domain, remainder taken from reference TRBV30 and TRBJ2-7, is SQTIHQWPATLVQPVGSPLSLECTVEGTSNPNLYWYRQAAGRGLQLLFYSVGIGQISSEVPQNLSASRPQDRQFILSSKKLLLSDSGFYLCAWSVKLNYEQYFGPGTRLTVT.

J is TRBJ1-1 and V is TRBV7-3, with a tentative D call TRBD1 (5 bases). V shed 5 bases and J shed 4 bases, with 17 bases lying between them. Per the germline V gene, CDR1 is SGHTA and CDR2 is FQGTGA. The CDR3 extends over 15 amino acids. The DNA of the CDR3 is TGTGCCAGCAGCCCCCAGGGCAGGGTTGGCACTGAAGCTTTCTTT. Protein: CASSPQGRVGTEAFF.

The chain uses TRBV5-4 and TRBJ2-5; D may be TRBD2 (7 bases). The CDR3 covers 15 residues. CDR1 is SGHNT and CDR2 is YYREEE in the germline V gene (reference sequence). The ends were cut back, 4 bases at V and 5 bases at J, with 18 bases in the middle. The CDR3: CASSPRDGGRETQYF. DNA for the CDR3: TGTGCCAGCAGCCCCAGGGACGGGGGGCGTGAGACCCAGTACTTC.

The genes are TRBV30 and TRBJ1-4, with 9 bases that match TRBD1. The CDR3 consists of 14 residues. Unmatched junction bases numbered 2, after V lost 2 bases and J lost 4 bases. In germline, CDR1 is GTSNPN, CDR2 SVGIG (reference sequence). CDR3 in DNA: TGTGCCTGGAGTCGGGGACAGGGTAATGAAAAACTGTTTTTT. This codes for CAWSRGQGNEKLFF. Drawing the rest from reference TRBV30 and TRBJ1-4, the complete variable domain is SQTIHQWPATLVQPVGSPLSLECTVEGTSNPNLYWYRQAAGRGLQLLFYSVGIGQISSEVPQNLSASRPQDRQFILSSKKLLLSDSGFYLCAWSRGQGNEKLFFGSGTQLSVL.

The chain carries TRBV7-2 and TRBJ1-2; no reliable D call. This CDR3 has 14 residues. Per the germline V gene, CDR1 is SGHTA and CDR2 is FQGNSA. V was cut by 1 base and J by 2 bases, with 8 bases left in between. The CDR3 protein is CASSLGPTNYGYTF. CDR3 in DNA: TGTGCCAGCAGCTTAGGTCCGACAAACTATGGCTACACCTTC.

The CDR3 region has the DNA TGTGCCAGCAGCATCCTAGCGGGGGCAGGCGGGGAGCTGTTTTTT. Its translation: CASSILAGAGGELFF. V and J are TRBV6-5 and TRBJ2-2; 10 nucleotides match TRBD2. The germline V gene encodes CDR1 MNHEY and CDR2 SVGAGI. Trimming cost V 6 bases and J 7 bases; bases outside gene matches: 8. This CDR3 contains 15 residues.

J is TRBJ2-1 and V is TRBV10-2; 11 bases line up with TRBD2. The trim removed 6 bases at V and 8 bases at J, leaving 3 bases unmatched. Per the germline V gene, CDR1 is WSHSY and CDR2 is SAAADI. The CDR3 loop spans 13 amino acids. As DNA, the CDR3 is TGCGCCAGCAGGTTAGCGGGGGGGGATGAGCAGTTCTTC. Amino acids: CASRLAGGDEQFF.

V usage is TRBV5-1 and J usage is TRBJ1-4; D remains ambiguous. The CDR3 loop spans 15 amino acids. Germline V gene lookup returns CDR1 SGHRS and CDR2 YFSETQ. Trimming stripped 0 bases from V and 2 bases from J, with 8 bases between. The CDR3 DNA sequence: TGCGCCAGCAGCTTGGTCGGGTTCACTAATGAAAAACTGTTTTTT. Encoded protein: CASSLVGFTNEKLFF.

V gene TRBV6-2 or TRBV6-3 combines with J gene TRBJ1-4, with D possibly being TRBD1 (6 bases). The CDR3 totals 14 residues. Germline-derived CDR1 and CDR2 are MNHEY and SVGEGT. Trimming removed 2 bases at V and 5 bases at J, with 9 bases between. CDR3 coding DNA: TGTGCCAGCAGTTACGGGGGGGCGAATGAAAAACTGTTTTTT. It codes for CASSYGGANEKLFF.

The genes are TRBV24-1 and TRBJ1-5; D is uncertain. This CDR3 is built from 15 residues. The V and J ends lost 4 bases and 0 bases respectively, with 9 bases between them. Germline lookup yields CDR1 KGHDR and CDR2 SFDVKD. The CDR3 here is CATSDPDISNQPQHF. The CDR3 DNA is TGTGCCACCAGTGACCCCGACATTAGCAATCAGCCCCAGCATTTT.

The chain is built from TRBV6-2 or TRBV6-3 and TRBJ1-2, with D perhaps TRBD1 (5 bases). This CDR3 contains 13 residues. Germline assignment: CDR1 MNHEY and CDR2 SVGEGT. V lost 0 bases to trimming and J lost 8 bases, with 10 bases between them. The chain's CDR3 is CASSYSQGRGYTF. The CDR3 DNA reads TGTGCCAGCAGTTACTCGCAGGGCCGGGGCTACACCTTC.

This clone was seen once. The chain joins TRBV6-5 to TRBJ1-5, with D maybe TRBD1 (6 bases). Deletions cut 8 bases from V and 7 bases from J, with 15 bases between. From germline, CDR1 is MNHEY and CDR2 SVGAGI. The CDR3 loop spans 13 amino acids. The CDR3 region is CASGNRVGQPQHF. Written as DNA, the CDR3 is TGTGCCAGCGGAAACAGGGTCGGGCAGCCCCAGCATTTT.

This clone was found once. The rearrangement links TRBV3-1 (or the pseudogene TRBV3-2) to TRBJ1-3; 7 bases align to TRBD1. From germline, CDR1 is LGHDT and CDR2 YNNKEL (reference sequence). Losses at the gene ends were 6 bases for V and 8 bases for J; bases not matched to a gene: 4. The CDR3 totals 12 residues. The CDR3 DNA follows: TGTGCCAGCAGACAGGGGCCAGACACCATATATTTT. It specifies CASRQGPDTIYF.

The genes are TRBV6-5 and TRBJ2-3; a possible D gene is TRBD2 (6 bases). The CDR3 is 14 amino acids. The germline V gene encodes CDR1 MNHEY and CDR2 SVGAGI. The germline V and J ends were trimmed by 6 bases and 2 bases, with 12 bases remaining between them. As DNA, the CDR3 is TGTGCCAGCAGGGACGGAGGGAACACAGATACGCAGTATTTT. Amino acid sequence: CASRDGGNTDTQYF.

The chain has TRBV5-6 and TRBJ1-2; D perhaps matches TRBD1 (6 bases). CDR3 length: 15 amino acids. Germline V lookup: CDR1 SGHDT, CDR2 YYEEEE. Trimming removed 0 bases from V and 1 base from J, with 10 bases in between. The CDR3 nucleotides are TGTGCCAGCAGCTTGGAACAGGGTTTTAACTATGGCTACACCTTC. It is translated as CASSLEQGFNYGYTF.

The genes are TRBV11-2 and TRBJ1-6; TRBD1 matches 10 bases. J lost 10 bases, V lost 1 base, and 4 bases had no gene match. CDR1 and CDR2 from the germline V gene are SGHAT and FQNNGV. The CDR3 is 15 residues long. CDR3 amino acids: CASSLVTGGGSPLHF. The CDR3 DNA is TGTGCCAGCAGCTTAGTGACAGGGGGCGGGTCACCCCTCCACTTT.

V and J are TRBV18 and TRBJ2-7; D is possibly TRBD1 (6 bases). The germline V and J ends were trimmed by 5 bases and 3 bases, with 8 bases remaining between them. The CDR3 runs 12 residues. Germline V gene lookup returns CDR1 KGHSH and CDR2 LQKENI. CDR3 nucleotide sequence: TGTGCCAGCTCAACGGACAGCTACGAGCAGTACTTC. Amino acid sequence: CASSTDSYEQYF.

The chain is built from TRBV5-1 and TRBJ2-7, with D possibly being TRBD1 (6 bases). V was cut by 3 bases and J by 3 bases, with 13 bases left in between. Germline V gene lookup returns CDR1 SGHRS and CDR2 YFSETQ. The CDR3 totals 14 residues. CDR3 DNA: TGCGCCAGCAGCTCGACAGGAGCCGTCTACGAGCAGTACTTC. This encodes CASSSTGAVYEQYF.

The chain couples TRBV7-2 to TRBJ2-1; 14 nucleotides agree with TRBD2. The V gene's germline CDR1 is SGHTA and CDR2 FQGNSA. The V gene end was trimmed by 6 bases and the J gene end by 15 bases; junction bases not matched to a gene: 10. This CDR3 comprises 14 residues. CDR3 amino acids: CASSSTSGGARSFF. DNA for the CDR3: TGTGCCAGCAGTTCGACTAGCGGGGGGGCTCGTTCGTTCTTC.

The J gene is TRBJ2-3, the V gene TRBV9, with D perhaps TRBD1 (5 bases). In germline, CDR1 is SGDLS, CDR2 YYNGEE. This CDR3 has 14 residues. Trimming removed 0 bases from V and 1 base from J, with 6 bases in between. DNA of the CDR3: TGTGCCAGCAGCGTAGGCAGGGGCACAGATACGCAGTATTTT. It specifies CASSVGRGTDTQYF.

The chain is built from TRBV5-1 and TRBJ2-1; tentative D call: TRBD1 (6 bases). Trimming left V 2 bases short and J 1 base short, with 10 bases between. The V gene's germline CDR1 is SGHRS and CDR2 YFSETQ. The length of the CDR3 is 15 residues. CDR3 region: CASSLPGVSYNEQFF. The CDR3, as DNA: TGCGCCAGCAGCTTACCAGGGGTGTCCTACAATGAGCAGTTCTTC.

The chain links TRBV7-6 to TRBJ2-1; 11 nucleotides agree with TRBD2. This CDR3 comprises 15 residues. Looked up from germline, CDR1 is SGHVS and CDR2 is FNYEAQ. V was clipped by 3 bases and J by 8 bases; unmatched bases: 6. CDR3 protein: CASSFSGGAVDEQFF. The CDR3 DNA reads TGTGCCAGCAGCTTTAGCGGGGGGGCCGTGGATGAGCAGTTCTTC.

This clone was seen only a few times. J is TRBJ1-2 and V is TRBV9, with a possible D match to TRBD1 (6 bases). CDR1 and CDR2 from the germline V gene are SGDLS and YYNGEE. The ends were cut back, 0 bases at V and 5 bases at J, with 11 bases in the middle. This CDR3 has 14 residues. CDR3 DNA sequence: TGTGCCAGCAGCGTAGGTAACAGGGAATATGGCTACACCTTC. Amino acid sequence: CASSVGNREYGYTF.